A single sample is the source of the 9 T cell receptor beta chains below, sequenced in a study of T cell changes during pregnancy in multiple sclerosis. The table came from immunoSEQ multiplex PCR; TCRdb's copy has only in-frame clones and leaves some out. The sample has 50,000 or so clones, around nine tenths seen once. The source material was CD4+ T cells from peripheral blood mononuclear cells, sampled before pregnancy. The receptors come from a female donor with multiple sclerosis, enrolled in a pregnancy study.

This chain joins TRBV10-3 and TRBJ2-7, with TRBD1 matching 10 bases. Losses at the gene ends were 6 bases for V and 3 bases for J; bases not matched to a gene: 11. The CDR3 runs to 16 residues. From germline, CDR1 is ENHRY and CDR2 SYGVKD. The CDR3 region has the DNA TGTGCCATCAGAAGTAGCCGGGACAGGGGCAGCTACGAGCAGTACTTC. Translation: CAIRSSRDRGSYEQYF.

V usage is TRBV4-1 and J usage is TRBJ2-7; 8 bases fit TRBD1. The CDR3 is 14 amino acids. Germline CDR1 is MGHRA and CDR2 is YSYEKL. Trimming cost V 4 bases and J 6 bases; bases outside gene matches: 8. The CDR3 DNA reads TGCGCCAGCAGCCGACCCGACAGGGGACGCGAGCAGTACTTC. Translating gives CASSRPDRGREQYF.

V is TRBV5-1 and J is TRBJ2-1; 9 bases map to TRBD2. V dropped 4 bases and J dropped 7; count of bases not matched to a gene: 12. This CDR3 has 16 residues. Germline CDR1 SGHRS, CDR2 YFSETQ. The CDR3 nucleotides are TGCGCCAGCAGCCGTAGTATAGCGGGAGTCGGGAATGAGCAGTTCTTC. Translating gives CASSRSIAGVGNEQFF.

The chain couples TRBV19 to TRBJ1-1; possible D gene TRBD1, 5 bases. Germline V lookup: CDR1 LNHDA, CDR2 SQIVND (reference sequence). The ends were cut back, 1 base at V and 8 bases at J, with 8 bases in the middle. CDR3 length equals 12 residues. CDR3 region: CASSIGQIEAFF. CDR3 coding DNA: TGTGCCAGTAGTATAGGACAGATAGAAGCTTTCTTT.

This clone was seen once. V is TRBV11-2 and J is TRBJ2-7, with 9 bases fitting TRBD1. The V and J ends lost 5 bases and 6 bases, in that order; junction bases with no gene match: 8. The CDR3 consists of 14 residues. Germline CDR1 reads SGHAT; CDR2 reads FQNNGV. The CDR3 sequence is CASSPRLTGGEQYF. Written as DNA, the CDR3 is TGTGCCAGCAGCCCCAGACTGACAGGGGGCGAGCAGTACTTC.

This chain uses TRBV19 with TRBJ1-2, with D perhaps TRBD1 (5 bases). V was trimmed by 1 base and J by 6 bases, leaving 12 bases between them. The CDR3 is made up of 14 amino acids. In germline, CDR1 is LNHDA, CDR2 SQIVND (reference sequence). CDR3 coding DNA: TGTGCCAGTAGTATAGTCCGGGACTTAGATGGCTACACCTTC. Translated, it gives CASSIVRDLDGYTF.

This chain joins TRBV7-9 and TRBJ2-7, with 9 bases matching TRBD1. J gave up 3 bases and V 5 bases, and 17 bases lay outside the gene matches. CDR1 is SEHNR, CDR2 FQNEAQ, per germline (reference sequence). This CDR3 comprises 18 residues. For the CDR3, the DNA is TGTGCCAGCAGCCCAAGCCAACAGGGGGCGACTCGTGACTACGAGCAGTACTTC. Translated, it gives CASSPSQQGATRDYEQYF.

Turning to this clone: Other nucleotide sequences from this sample produce the same CDR3. V usage is TRBV19 and J usage is TRBJ2-2; TRBD2 matches 8 bases. Germline V gives CDR1 LNHDA, CDR2 SQIVND (reference sequence). The J segment lost 3 bases and the V segment lost 6 bases, leaving 3 bases of the junction unmatched. The CDR3 is 14 amino acids. The CDR3 DNA sequence: TGTGCCAGTAGAACTAGCGGATACACCGGGGAGCTGTTTTTT. The encoded protein is CASRTSGYTGELFF.

This chain uses TRBV28 with TRBJ1-5; the match to TRBD1 covers 7 bases. The trim removed 3 bases at V and 3 bases at J, leaving 5 bases unmatched. CDR1 is MDHEN, CDR2 SYDVKM, per germline. The CDR3 consists of 15 residues. Here the CDR3 reads CASSFLDRDNQPQHF. The CDR3 DNA sequence: TGTGCCAGCAGTTTTCTAGACAGGGACAATCAGCCCCAGCATTTT.